This passage covers 20 T cell receptor beta chains from one sample sequenced in a study of T cells in women clearing cervical HPV infection (dated by TCRdb to between 2017 and 2018). Libraries were prepared through the immunoSEQ multiplex PCR assay. The clones in this table, taken by TCRdb from immuneACCESS, are in-frame only. Not every clone is retained; where verified, under half of the shortfall comes from an unresolved V gene, and the cause of the rest is unknown. The table kept for this sample lists fewer than 40,000 clones. The top ten clones comprise around 4.5% of the sample. Material: blood buffy coat. The receptors shown here come from a woman aged 18-70 years with a cervical HPV16 infection that either progressed to CIN3+ or cleared (not recorded which).

Details on this clone: The CDR3 end lies 3 residues beyond the end of the read and is filled in from the germline J gene. The chain links TRBV5-1 to TRBJ2-5, with 8 bases lining up with TRBD2. Losses at the gene ends were 4 bases for V and 1 base for J; bases not matched to a gene: 9. This CDR3 spans 16 amino acids. CDR1 and CDR2 (germline): SGHRS, YFSETQ. The CDR3 region is CASSVSGGVIQETQYF. The sequenced part of the CDR3 DNA is TGCGCCAGCAGCGTGTCGGGGGGGGTAATCCAAGAGACC.

Worth noting for this clone: The read ends 3 residues shy of where the CDR3 ends; the end is completed using the germline J gene. This chain connects TRBV5-1 to TRBJ2-1, with 7 bases aligning to TRBD1. J was trimmed by 5 bases and V by 4 bases; bases with no gene match: 12. Germline values: CDR1 SGHRS, CDR2 YFSETQ. CDR3 length: 16 amino acids. The CDR3 sequence is CASSASGQLPNNEQFF. The covered CDR3 bases are TGCGCCAGCAGCGCCTCGGGACAGCTACCCAACAATGAG. Drawing the rest from reference TRBV5-1 and TRBJ2-1, the complete variable domain is KAGVTQTPRYLIKTRGQQVTLSCSPISGHRSVSWYQQTPGQGLQFLFEYFSETQRNKGNFPGRFSGRQFSNSRSEMNVSTLELGDSALYLCASSASGQLPNNEQFFGPGTRLTVL.

With respect to this clone: With the read ending 3 residues before the CDR3 end, the germline J gene is used to fill in that end. The chain couples TRBV5-1 to TRBJ2-3, with 10 bases that match TRBD2. This CDR3 contains 19 residues. V trimming: 3 bases; J trimming: 3 bases; junction bases outside the gene matches: 16. Germline-derived CDR1 and CDR2 are SGHRS and YFSETQ. CDR3 sequence reads: CASSSPRFILAGLTDTQYF. The sequenced part of the CDR3 DNA is TGCGCCAGCAGCTCCCCCCGGTTTATACTAGCGGGGTTGACAGATACG.

Concerning this clone itself: The read terminates 3 residues ahead of where the CDR3 ends, so the germline J gene completes it. The genes are TRBV10-3 and TRBJ2-1; 9 bases line up with TRBD2. This CDR3 has 16 residues. The trim removed 2 bases at V and 4 bases at J, leaving 6 bases unmatched. CDR1 is ENHRY and CDR2 is SYGVKD in the germline V gene. CDR3: CAISEVAGGRYNEQFF. The sequenced CDR3 bases are TGTGCCATCAGTGAGGTGGCGGGGGGGCGTTACAATGAG.

The chain's CDR3 is CASKASLDREGYTF. The covered CDR3 bases are TGTGCCAGCAAAGCCAGCCTCGACAGGGAGGGC. This chain uses TRBV12-3 or TRBV12-4 with TRBJ1-2, with 7 positions matching TRBD1. The sequence runs out 3 residues before the end of the CDR3; the remainder is reconstructed from the germline J gene. The CDR3 has 14 amino acids.

Points on this clone: The read halts 3 residues ahead of the CDR3 end, with the missing end drawn from the germline J gene. This chain uses TRBV7-9 with TRBJ2-5; 10 positions agree with TRBD2. In germline, CDR1 is SEHNR, CDR2 FQNEAQ (reference sequence). The CDR3 runs to 15 residues. CDR3 residues: CPGSRNSGGQETQYF. CDR3 DNA, as far as it was read: TGTCCCGGCAGCCGCAATAGCGGGGGGCAAGAGACC.

A note on this clone: Coverage ceases 3 residues before the CDR3 finishes, and the germline J gene fills in the end. The V and J genes are TRBV20-1 and TRBJ2-1, with TRBD1 as a possible D gene (6 bases). Germline V gene data show CDR1 as DFQATT and CDR2 as SNEGSKA (reference sequence). The CDR3 is made up of 15 amino acids. The V and J ends lost 6 bases and 4 bases respectively, with 19 bases between them. The CDR3 reads CSAAPIQGLYNEQFF. Incomplete CDR3 DNA: TGCAGTGCCGCCCCCATACAGGGCCTATACAATGAG.

With respect to this clone: The CDR3 end is not reached by the read, which stops 3 residues before it; the germline J gene fills it in. The V call is TRBV20-1, the J call TRBJ1-1; TRBD1 aligns across 8 bases. V trimming: 5 bases; J trimming: 1 base; junction bases outside the gene matches: 6. The CDR3 has 14 residues. Germline V gene data show CDR1 as DFQATT and CDR2 as SNEGSKA (reference sequence). CDR3 residues: CSARWGTGNTEAFF. The sequenced part of the CDR3 DNA is TGCAGTGCTCGGTGGGGGACAGGGAACACTGAA.

Concerning this clone: The CDR3 goes on 3 residues after the read ends, and that part is filled in from the germline J gene. V gene TRBV18 combines with J gene TRBJ2-1, with a tentative D call TRBD2 (6 bases). The V end lost 1 base, the J end lost 1 base, and 14 bases lay between the germline ends. Germline CDR1 is KGHSH and CDR2 is LQKENI. The length of the CDR3 is 17 residues. The sequenced part of the CDR3 DNA is TGTGCCAGCTCACCACGGCCCCGGAGGGGATCCTACAATGAG. Translating it yields CASSPRPRRGSYNE. The entire CDR3 reads CASSPRPRRGSYNEQFF.

On this clone: The missing CDR3 end, 3 residues past where the read stops, is filled in from the germline J gene. The V and J genes are TRBV20-1 and TRBJ2-7; D possibly matches TRBD1 or TRBD2 (6 bases each). Trimming took 3 bases from V and 1 from J, leaving 16 bases between them. In germline, CDR1 is DFQATT, CDR2 SNEGSKA (reference sequence). The CDR3 is 15 residues long. The CDR3 DNA, read in part, is TGCAGTGCTAGTAGGAGGGACACCCTTTCCTACGAG. Translated, it gives CSASRRDTLSYE. The entire CDR3 reads CSASRRDTLSYEQYF.

With respect to this clone: The CDR3 end falls 3 residues outside the read, so it is completed with the germline J gene. The chain combines TRBV6-1 with TRBJ1-1; D is ambiguous. V was shortened by 4 bases and J by 1 base, with 10 bases between the two germline ends. Germline assignment: CDR1 MNHNS and CDR2 SASEGT. This CDR3 contains 14 residues. CDR3 DNA (partial): TGTGCCAGCAGTGCAGTCCAGAGGAACACTGAA. Protein product: CASSAVQRNTE. The whole CDR3 is CASSAVQRNTEAFF.

Points on this clone: The read comes to an end 3 residues before the CDR3 does, leaving the germline J gene to fill in the end. The chain recombines TRBV2 with TRBJ2-2; TRBD2 aligns across 7 bases. V gave up 6 bases and J gave up 0 bases; unmatched junction bases: 4. The germline V gene encodes CDR1 SNHLY and CDR2 FYNNEI. The CDR3 contains 15 residues. This CDR3 is CASSRTSANTGELFF. Incomplete CDR3 DNA: TGTGCCAGCAGCCGGACTAGTGCGAACACCGGGGAG.

As to this clone: With the read ending 3 residues before the CDR3 end, the germline J gene is used to fill in that end. The chain carries TRBV11-2 and TRBJ2-7; a possible D gene is TRBD1 (6 bases). Trimming stripped 7 bases from V and 5 bases from J, with 15 bases between. There are 13 residues in the CDR3. Germline V gene lookup returns CDR1 SGHAT and CDR2 FQNNGV. CDR3 amino acids: CASKQPGTNEQYF. The sequenced CDR3 bases are TGTGCCAGCAAACAGCCCGGGACAAACGAG.

Turning to this clone: The CDR3 end lies 3 residues beyond the end of the read and is filled in from the germline J gene. The chain joins TRBV19 to TRBJ2-2; TRBD1 agrees at 7 bases. Germline V gene data show CDR1 as LNHDA and CDR2 as SQIVND (reference sequence). CDR3 length: 14 residues. J gave up 4 bases and V 4 bases, and 3 bases lay outside the gene matches. The DNA read from the CDR3 is TGTGCCAGTAGTACCGGGACAGTCACCGGGGAG. As protein: CASSTGTVTGE. The CDR3 reads in full as CASSTGTVTGELFF.

Turning to this clone: Coverage ceases 3 residues before the CDR3 finishes, and the germline J gene fills in the end. The V call is TRBV4-1, the J call TRBJ2-7; 11 bases match TRBD2. This CDR3 spans 17 amino acids. J gave up 2 bases and V 2 bases, and 8 bases lay outside the gene matches. The V gene's germline CDR1 is MGHRA and CDR2 YSYEKL. The part of the CDR3 DNA that was read is TGCGCCAGCAGCCAATCTTCTAGCGGGGGGACCCCCTACGAG. Translating it yields CASSQSSSGGTPYE. The whole CDR3 protein is CASSQSSSGGTPYEQYF.

As for this clone: The read stops 3 residues short of the end of the CDR3; the missing end is completed from the germline J gene. The gene calls are TRBV10-3 and TRBJ2-2; 7 bases are a match to TRBD2. The CDR3 covers 15 residues. V was pared by 2 bases and J by 6 bases, with 6 bases of the junction left unmatched. In germline, CDR1 is ENHRY, CDR2 SYGVKD. CDR3 amino acids: CAISEGSGSSGELFF. CDR3 bases read: TGTGCCATCAGTGAGGGTAGCGGGTCATCCGGGGAG.

For this clone: The read terminates 3 residues ahead of where the CDR3 ends, so the germline J gene completes it. The chain is built from TRBV6-1 and TRBJ1-2; D not certain. CDR1 and CDR2 from the germline V gene are MNHNS and SASEGT. The CDR3 is 15 residues long. Trimming removed 2 bases from V and 4 bases from J, with 14 bases in between. This chain's CDR3 is CASSELTLRGYGYTF. The CDR3 DNA, read in part, is TGTGCCAGCAGTGAACTGACACTACGGGGCTATGGC.

Regarding this clone: Sequencing ends 3 residues short of the CDR3 end; the germline J gene provides the rest. This chain uses TRBV18 with TRBJ1-1; a weak D match, TRBD1 (5 bases). The CDR3 is 11 residues long. CDR1 is KGHSH, CDR2 LQKENI, per germline. The ends were cut back, 5 bases at V and 7 bases at J, with 8 bases in the middle. The CDR3 bases that were read are TGTGCCAGCTCAACGGACATTGAA. Its protein product is CASSTDIE. The CDR3 as a whole reads CASSTDIEAFF.

A remark on this clone: The read comes to an end 3 residues before the CDR3 does, leaving the germline J gene to fill in the end. The V gene is TRBV6-1, the J gene TRBJ2-2, with 7 nucleotides matching TRBD2. CDR3 size: 16 residues. The ends lost 4 bases at V and 5 bases at J; junction bases unmatched: 10. The germline V gene encodes CDR1 MNHNS and CDR2 SASEGT. The CDR3 DNA, read in part, is TGTGCCAGCAGTGGGATCGGGGGGACCCCAACCGGGGAG. Translation: CASSGIGGTPTGE. The whole CDR3 sequence is CASSGIGGTPTGELFF.

Points on this clone: The sequence runs out 3 residues before the end of the CDR3; the remainder is reconstructed from the germline J gene. The chain couples TRBV11-2 to TRBJ1-1; no clear D gene. This CDR3 has 13 amino acids. CDR1 and CDR2 (germline): SGHAT, FQNNGV. This chain's CDR3 is CASSLEMAGLAFF. The part of the CDR3 DNA that was read is TGTGCCAGCAGCTTAGAGATGGCAGGCTTG.